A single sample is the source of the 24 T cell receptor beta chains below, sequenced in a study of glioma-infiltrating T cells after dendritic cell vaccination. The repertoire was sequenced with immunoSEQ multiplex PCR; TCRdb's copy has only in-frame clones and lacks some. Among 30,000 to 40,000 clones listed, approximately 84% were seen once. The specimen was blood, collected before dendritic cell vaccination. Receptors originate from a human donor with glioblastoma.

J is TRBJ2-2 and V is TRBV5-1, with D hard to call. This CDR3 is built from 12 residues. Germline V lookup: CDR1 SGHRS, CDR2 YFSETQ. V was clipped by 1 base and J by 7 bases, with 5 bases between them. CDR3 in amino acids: CASSLSRGELFF. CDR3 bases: TGCGCCAGCAGCTTGTCCCGCGGGGAGCTGTTTTTT. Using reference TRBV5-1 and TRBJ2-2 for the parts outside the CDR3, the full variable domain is KAGVTQTPRYLIKTRGQQVTLSCSPISGHRSVSWYQQTPGQGLQFLFEYFSETQRNKGNFPGRFSGRQFSNSRSEMNVSTLELGDSALYLCASSLSRGELFFGEGSRLTVL.

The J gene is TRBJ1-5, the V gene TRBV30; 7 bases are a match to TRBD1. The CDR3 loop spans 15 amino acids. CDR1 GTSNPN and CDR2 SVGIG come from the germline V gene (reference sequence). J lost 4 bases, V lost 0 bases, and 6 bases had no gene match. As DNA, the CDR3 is TGTGCCTGGAGTGTCCACCCAGGGGGGAATCAGCCCCAGCATTTT. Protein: CAWSVHPGGNQPQHF.

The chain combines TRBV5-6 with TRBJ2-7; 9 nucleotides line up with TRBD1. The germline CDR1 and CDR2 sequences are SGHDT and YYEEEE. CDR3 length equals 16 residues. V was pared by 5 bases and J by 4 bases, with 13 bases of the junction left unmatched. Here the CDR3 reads CASSLKPGQGGYEQYF. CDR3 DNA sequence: TGTGCCAGCAGTCTAAAACCGGGACAGGGAGGGTACGAGCAGTACTTC.

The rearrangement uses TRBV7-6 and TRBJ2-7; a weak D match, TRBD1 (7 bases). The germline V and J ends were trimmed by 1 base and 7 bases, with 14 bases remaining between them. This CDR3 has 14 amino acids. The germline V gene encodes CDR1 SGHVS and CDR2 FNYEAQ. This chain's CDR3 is CASSLDLQGREQYF. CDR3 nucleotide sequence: TGTGCCAGCAGCTTAGATTTACAGGGGAGGGAGCAGTACTTC.

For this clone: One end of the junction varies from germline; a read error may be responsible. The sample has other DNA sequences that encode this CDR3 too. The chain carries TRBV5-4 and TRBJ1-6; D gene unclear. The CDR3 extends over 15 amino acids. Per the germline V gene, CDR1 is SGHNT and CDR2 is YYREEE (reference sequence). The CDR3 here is CASSLRGNYNSPLHF. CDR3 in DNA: TGTGCCAGCAGCTTGAGAGGCAACTATAATTCCCCCCTCCACTTT.

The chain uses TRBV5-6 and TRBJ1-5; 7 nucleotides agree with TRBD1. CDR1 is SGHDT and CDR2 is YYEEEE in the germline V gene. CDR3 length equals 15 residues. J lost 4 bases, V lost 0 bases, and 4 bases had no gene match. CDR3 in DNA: TGTGCCAGCAGCTTGGCTCCGGGACAGAATCAGCCCCAGCATTTT. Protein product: CASSLAPGQNQPQHF. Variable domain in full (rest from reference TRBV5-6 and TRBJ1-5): DAGVTQSPTHLIKTRGQQVTLRCSPKSGHDTVSWYQQALGQGPQFIFQYYEEEERQRGNFPDRFSGHQFPNYSSELNVNALLLGDSALYLCASSLAPGQNQPQHFGDGTRLSIL.

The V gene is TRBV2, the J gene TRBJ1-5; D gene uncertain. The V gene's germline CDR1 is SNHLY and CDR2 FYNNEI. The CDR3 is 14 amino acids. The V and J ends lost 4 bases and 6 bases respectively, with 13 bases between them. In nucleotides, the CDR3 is TGTGCCAGCAGTGTCCGGCAGGTTGGTCAGCCCCAGCATTTT. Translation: CASSVRQVGQPQHF.

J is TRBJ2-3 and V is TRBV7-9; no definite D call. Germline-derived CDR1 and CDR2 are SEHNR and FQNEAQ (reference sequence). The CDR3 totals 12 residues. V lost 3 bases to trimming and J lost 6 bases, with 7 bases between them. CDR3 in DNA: TGTGCCAGCAGCTTCCCAGCGGATACGCAGTATTTT. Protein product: CASSFPADTQYF.

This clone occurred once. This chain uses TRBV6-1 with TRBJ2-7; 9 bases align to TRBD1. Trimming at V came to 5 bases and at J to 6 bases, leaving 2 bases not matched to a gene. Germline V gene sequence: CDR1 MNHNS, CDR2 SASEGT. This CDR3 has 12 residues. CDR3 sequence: CASSKTGGEQYF. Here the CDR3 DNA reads TGTGCCAGCAGTAAGACAGGGGGCGAGCAGTACTTC.

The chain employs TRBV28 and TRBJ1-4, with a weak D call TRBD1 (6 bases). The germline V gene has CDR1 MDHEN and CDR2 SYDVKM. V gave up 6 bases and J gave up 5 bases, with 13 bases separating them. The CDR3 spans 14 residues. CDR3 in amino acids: CASSQTGANEKLFF. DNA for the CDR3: TGTGCCAGCAGCCAGACAGGAGCAAATGAAAAACTGTTTTTT.

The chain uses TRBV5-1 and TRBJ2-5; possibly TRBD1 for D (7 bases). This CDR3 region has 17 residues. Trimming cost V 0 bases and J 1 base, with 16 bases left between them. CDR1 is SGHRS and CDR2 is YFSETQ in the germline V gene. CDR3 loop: CASSLGGDSNPQETQYF. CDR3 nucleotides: TGCGCCAGCAGCTTGGGGGGGGACAGCAACCCCCAAGAGACCCAGTACTTC.

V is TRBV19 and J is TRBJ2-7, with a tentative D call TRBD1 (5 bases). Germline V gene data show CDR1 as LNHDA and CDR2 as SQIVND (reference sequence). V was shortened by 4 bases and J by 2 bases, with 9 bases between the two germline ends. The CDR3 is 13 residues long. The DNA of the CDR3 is TGTGCCAGTAGTAAAGGGGAAACCTACGAGCAGTACTTC. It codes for CASSKGETYEQYF.

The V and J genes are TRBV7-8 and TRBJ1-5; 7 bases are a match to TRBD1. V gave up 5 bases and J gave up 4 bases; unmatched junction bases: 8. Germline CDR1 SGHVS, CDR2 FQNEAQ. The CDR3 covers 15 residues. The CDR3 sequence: CASSADRALNQPQHF. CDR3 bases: TGTGCCAGCAGCGCTGACAGGGCCTTAAATCAGCCCCAGCATTTT.

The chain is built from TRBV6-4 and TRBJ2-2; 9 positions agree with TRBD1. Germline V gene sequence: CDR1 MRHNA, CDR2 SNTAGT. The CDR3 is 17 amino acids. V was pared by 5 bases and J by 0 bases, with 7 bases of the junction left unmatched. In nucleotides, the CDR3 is TGTGCCAGCAGTCCACAGGGGGCCAATACGAACACCGGGGAGCTGTTTTTT. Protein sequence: CASSPQGANTNTGELFF.

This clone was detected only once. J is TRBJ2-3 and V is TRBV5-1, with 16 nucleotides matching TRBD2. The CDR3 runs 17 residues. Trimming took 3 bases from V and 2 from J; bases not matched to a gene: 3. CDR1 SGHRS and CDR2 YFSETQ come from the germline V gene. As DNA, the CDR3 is TGCGCCAGCAGCTCGGGACTAGCGGGGGGGAACACAGATACGCAGTATTTT. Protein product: CASSSGLAGGNTDTQYF.

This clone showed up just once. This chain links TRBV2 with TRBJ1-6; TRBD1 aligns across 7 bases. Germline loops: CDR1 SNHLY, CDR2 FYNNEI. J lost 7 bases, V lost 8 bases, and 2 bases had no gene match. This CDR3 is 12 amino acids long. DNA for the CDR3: TGTGCCAGCGGGACAGCAAATTCACCCCTCCACTTT. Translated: CASGTANSPLHF.

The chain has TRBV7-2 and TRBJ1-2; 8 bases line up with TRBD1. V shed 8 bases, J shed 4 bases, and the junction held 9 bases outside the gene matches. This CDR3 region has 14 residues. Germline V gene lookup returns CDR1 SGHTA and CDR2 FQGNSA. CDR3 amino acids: CASEGDRWGYGYTF. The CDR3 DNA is TGTGCCAGCGAGGGGGACAGGTGGGGCTATGGCTACACCTTC.

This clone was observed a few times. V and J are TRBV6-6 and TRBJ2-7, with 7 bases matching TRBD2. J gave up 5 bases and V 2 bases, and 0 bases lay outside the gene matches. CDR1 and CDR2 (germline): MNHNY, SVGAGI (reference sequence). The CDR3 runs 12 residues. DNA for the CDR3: TGTGCCAGCAGTTACGCGGGGGACGAGCAGTACTTC. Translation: CASSYAGDEQYF.

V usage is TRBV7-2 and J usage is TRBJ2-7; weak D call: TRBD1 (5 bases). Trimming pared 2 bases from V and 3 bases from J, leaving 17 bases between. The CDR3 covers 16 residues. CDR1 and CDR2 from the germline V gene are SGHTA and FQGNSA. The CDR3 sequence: CASSLPRTWKNYEQYF. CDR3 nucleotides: TGTGCCAGCAGCTTACCCAGGACATGGAAAAACTACGAGCAGTACTTC.

Written as DNA, the CDR3 is TGTGCCAGCAGTGCCGCGGGCCATCTAACGGGTGAGCAGTTCTTC. It is translated as CASSAAGHLTGEQFF. The chain has TRBV27 and TRBJ2-1; perhaps TRBD2 as D (5 bases). There are 15 residues in the CDR3. Trimming stripped 5 bases from V and 9 bases from J, with 20 bases between. Germline loops: CDR1 MNHEY, CDR2 SMNVEV (reference sequence).

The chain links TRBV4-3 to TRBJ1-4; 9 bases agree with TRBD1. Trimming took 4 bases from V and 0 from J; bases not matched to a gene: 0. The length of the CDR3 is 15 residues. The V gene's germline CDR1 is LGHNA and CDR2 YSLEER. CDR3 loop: CASSRQGATNEKLFF. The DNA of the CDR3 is TGCGCCAGCAGCCGACAGGGGGCAACTAATGAAAAACTGTTTTTT.

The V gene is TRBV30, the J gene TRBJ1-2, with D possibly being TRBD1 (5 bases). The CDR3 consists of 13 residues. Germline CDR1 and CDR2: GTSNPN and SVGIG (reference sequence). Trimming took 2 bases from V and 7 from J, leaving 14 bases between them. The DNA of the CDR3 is TGTGCCTGGAGTCTGGGAGCGGGGGGTGGCTACACCTTC. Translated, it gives CAWSLGAGGGYTF.

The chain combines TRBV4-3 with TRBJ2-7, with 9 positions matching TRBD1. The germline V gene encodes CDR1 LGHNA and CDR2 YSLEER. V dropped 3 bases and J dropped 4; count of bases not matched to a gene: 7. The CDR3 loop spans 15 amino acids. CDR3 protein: CASSQSGTGTYEQYF. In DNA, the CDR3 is TGCGCCAGCAGCCAGTCCGGGACAGGGACATACGAGCAGTACTTC.

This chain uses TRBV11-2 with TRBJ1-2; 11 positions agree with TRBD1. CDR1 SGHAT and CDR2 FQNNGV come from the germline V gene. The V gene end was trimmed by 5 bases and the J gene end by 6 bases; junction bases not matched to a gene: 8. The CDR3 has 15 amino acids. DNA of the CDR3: TGTGCCAGCAGCCCGGGGACAGGGGGGATTGATGGCTACACCTTC. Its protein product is CASSPGTGGIDGYTF.